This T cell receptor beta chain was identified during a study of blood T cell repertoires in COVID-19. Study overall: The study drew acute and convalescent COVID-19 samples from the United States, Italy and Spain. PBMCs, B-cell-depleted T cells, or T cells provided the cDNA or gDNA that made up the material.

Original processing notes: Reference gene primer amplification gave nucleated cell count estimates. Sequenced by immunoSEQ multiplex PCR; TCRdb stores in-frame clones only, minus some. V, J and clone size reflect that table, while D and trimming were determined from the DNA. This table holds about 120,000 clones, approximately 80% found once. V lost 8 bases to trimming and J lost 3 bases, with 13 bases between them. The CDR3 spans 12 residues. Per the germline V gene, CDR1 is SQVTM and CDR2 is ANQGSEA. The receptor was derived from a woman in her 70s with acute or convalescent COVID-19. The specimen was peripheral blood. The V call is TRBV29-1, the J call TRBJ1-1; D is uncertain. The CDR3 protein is CSSSGRDTEAFF. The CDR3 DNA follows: TGCAGCTCCTCCGGGAGGGACACTGAAGCTTTCTTT.